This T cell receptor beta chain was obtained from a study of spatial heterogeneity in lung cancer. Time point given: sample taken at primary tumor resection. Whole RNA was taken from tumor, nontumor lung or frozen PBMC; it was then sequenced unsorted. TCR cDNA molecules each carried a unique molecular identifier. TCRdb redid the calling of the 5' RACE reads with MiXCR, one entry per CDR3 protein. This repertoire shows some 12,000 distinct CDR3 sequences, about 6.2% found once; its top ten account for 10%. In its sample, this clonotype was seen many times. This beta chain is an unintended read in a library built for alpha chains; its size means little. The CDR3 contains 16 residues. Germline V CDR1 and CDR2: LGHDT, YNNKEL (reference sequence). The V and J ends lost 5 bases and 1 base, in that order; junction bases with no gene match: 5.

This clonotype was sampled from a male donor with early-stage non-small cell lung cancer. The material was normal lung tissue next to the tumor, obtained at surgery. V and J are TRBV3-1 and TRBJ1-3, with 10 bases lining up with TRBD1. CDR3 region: CASSVGTGESGNTIYF. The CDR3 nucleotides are TGTGCCAGCAGCGTTGGGACAGGGGAGTCTGGAAACACCATATATTTT.